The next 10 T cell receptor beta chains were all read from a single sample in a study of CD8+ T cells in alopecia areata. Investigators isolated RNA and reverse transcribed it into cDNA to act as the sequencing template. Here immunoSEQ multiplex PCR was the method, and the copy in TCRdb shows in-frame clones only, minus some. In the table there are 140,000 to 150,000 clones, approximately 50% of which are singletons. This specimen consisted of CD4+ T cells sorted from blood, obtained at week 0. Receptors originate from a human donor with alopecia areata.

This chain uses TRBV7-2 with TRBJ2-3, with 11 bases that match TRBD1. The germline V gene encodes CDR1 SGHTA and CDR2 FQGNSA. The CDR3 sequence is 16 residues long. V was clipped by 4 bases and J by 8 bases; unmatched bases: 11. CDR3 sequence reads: CASSSSGTGGRGTQYF. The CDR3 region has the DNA TGTGCCAGCAGCTCGTCCGGGACAGGGGGTCGCGGTACGCAGTATTTT.

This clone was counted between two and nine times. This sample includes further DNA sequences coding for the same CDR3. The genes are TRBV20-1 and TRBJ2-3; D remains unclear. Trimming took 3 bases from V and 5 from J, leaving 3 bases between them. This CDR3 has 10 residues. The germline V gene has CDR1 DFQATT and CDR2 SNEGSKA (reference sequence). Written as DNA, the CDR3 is TGCAGTGCTAGTTTAGATACGCAGTATTTT. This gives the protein CSASLDTQYF.

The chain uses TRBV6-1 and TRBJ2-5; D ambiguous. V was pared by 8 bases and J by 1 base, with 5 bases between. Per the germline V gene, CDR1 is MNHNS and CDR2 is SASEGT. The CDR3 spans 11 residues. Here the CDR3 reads CASGVQETQYF. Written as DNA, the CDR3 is TGTGCCAGCGGGGTCCAAGAGACCCAGTACTTC.

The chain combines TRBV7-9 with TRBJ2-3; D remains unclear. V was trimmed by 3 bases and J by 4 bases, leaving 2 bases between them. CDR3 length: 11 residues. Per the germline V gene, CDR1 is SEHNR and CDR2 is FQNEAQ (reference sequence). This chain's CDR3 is CASSFSDTQYF. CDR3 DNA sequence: TGTGCCAGCAGCTTCTCAGATACGCAGTATTTT.

CDR3 amino acids: CASSSETGFYNEQFF. DNA of the CDR3: TGCGCCAGCAGCTCGGAGACAGGCTTCTACAATGAGCAGTTCTTC. This chain connects TRBV5-1 to TRBJ2-1; perhaps TRBD1 as D (6 bases). The CDR3 contains 15 residues. The ends were cut back, 3 bases at V and 3 bases at J, with 13 bases in the middle. Per the germline V gene, CDR1 is SGHRS and CDR2 is YFSETQ.

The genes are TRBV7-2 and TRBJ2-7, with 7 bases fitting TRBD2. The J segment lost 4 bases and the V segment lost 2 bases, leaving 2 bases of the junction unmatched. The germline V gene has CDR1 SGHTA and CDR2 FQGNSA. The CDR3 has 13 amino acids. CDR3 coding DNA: TGTGCCAGCAGCTTACTAGCGGCTTACGAGCAGTACTTC. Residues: CASSLLAAYEQYF.

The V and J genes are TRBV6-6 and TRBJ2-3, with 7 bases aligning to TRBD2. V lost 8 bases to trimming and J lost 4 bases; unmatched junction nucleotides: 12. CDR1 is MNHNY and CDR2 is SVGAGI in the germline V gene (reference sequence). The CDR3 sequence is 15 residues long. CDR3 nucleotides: TGTGCCAGCGGCCCCCGGGGGGATAGTGCAGATACGCAGTATTTT. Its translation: CASGPRGDSADTQYF.

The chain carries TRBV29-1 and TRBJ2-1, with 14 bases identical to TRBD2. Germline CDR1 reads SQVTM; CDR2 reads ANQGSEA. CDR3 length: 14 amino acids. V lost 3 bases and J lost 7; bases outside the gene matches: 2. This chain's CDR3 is CSVDRTSGRNEQFF. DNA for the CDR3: TGCAGCGTTGACCGGACTAGCGGGAGGAATGAGCAGTTCTTC.

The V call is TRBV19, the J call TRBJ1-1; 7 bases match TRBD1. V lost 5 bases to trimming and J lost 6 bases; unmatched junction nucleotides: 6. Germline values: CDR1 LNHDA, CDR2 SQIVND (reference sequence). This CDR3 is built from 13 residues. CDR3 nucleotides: TGTGCCAGTAGTGTCAGGGGGAGCGCTGAAGCTTTCTTT. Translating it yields CASSVRGSAEAFF.

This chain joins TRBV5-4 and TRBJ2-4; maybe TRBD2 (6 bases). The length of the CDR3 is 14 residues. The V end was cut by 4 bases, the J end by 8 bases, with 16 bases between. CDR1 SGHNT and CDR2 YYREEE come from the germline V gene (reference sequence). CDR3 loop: CASSRGGTRDIQYF. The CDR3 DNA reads TGTGCCAGCAGCAGAGGCGGGACGAGAGACATTCAGTACTTC.